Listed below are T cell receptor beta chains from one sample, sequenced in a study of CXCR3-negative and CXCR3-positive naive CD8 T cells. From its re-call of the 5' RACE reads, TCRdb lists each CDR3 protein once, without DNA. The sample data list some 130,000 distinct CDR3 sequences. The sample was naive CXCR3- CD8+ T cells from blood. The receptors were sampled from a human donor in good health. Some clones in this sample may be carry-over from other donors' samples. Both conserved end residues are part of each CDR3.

cdr3_aa: CASSLAGPSYEPYF
j_call: TRBJ2-7
v_call: TRBV14

cdr3_aa: CSARDPDDYEQYF
j_call: TRBJ2-7
v_call: TRBV20-1

cdr3_aa: CASSLVGQSYEQYF
j_call: TRBJ2-7
v_call: TRBV7-9

cdr3_aa: CASNSGIGTDTQYF
j_call: TRBJ2-3
v_call: TRBV7-3

cdr3_aa: CASSQYLANTGELFF
j_call: TRBJ2-2
v_call: TRBV14

cdr3_aa: CASSIRLAGNPDEQFF
j_call: TRBJ2-1
v_call: TRBV19

cdr3_aa: CASSVGQGAPWVGGYTF
j_call: TRBJ1-2
v_call: TRBV9

cdr3_aa: CASSVTSGGAFQETQYF
j_call: TRBJ2-5
v_call: TRBV7-6

cdr3_aa: CASSVENGVGQGYTF
j_call: TRBJ1-2
v_call: TRBV9

cdr3_aa: CSAREWTYGGSYNSPLHF
j_call: TRBJ1-6
v_call: TRBV20-1

cdr3_aa: CASSFRAGGLDIQYF
j_call: TRBJ2-4
v_call: TRBV5-4

cdr3_aa: CASSKGGWAKETQYF
j_call: TRBJ2-5
v_call: TRBV6-5

cdr3_aa: CAWSGGSETQYF
j_call: TRBJ2-5
v_call: TRBV30

cdr3_aa: CASDPGQGPYEQYF
j_call: TRBJ2-7
v_call: TRBV2

cdr3_aa: CASSYSSGRADTQYF
j_call: TRBJ2-3
v_call: TRBV27

cdr3_aa: CASSTVRGETQYF
j_call: TRBJ2-5
v_call: TRBV5-6

cdr3_aa: CASSGPQGLNTEAFF
j_call: TRBJ1-1
v_call: TRBV12-3/TRBV12-4

cdr3_aa: CASSWLLAGATGELFF
j_call: TRBJ2-2
v_call: TRBV27

cdr3_aa: CSVEAETGPSYEQYF
j_call: TRBJ2-7
v_call: TRBV29-1

cdr3_aa: CASSNLDPWPEGRETQYF
j_call: TRBJ2-5
v_call: TRBV28

cdr3_aa: CASSVIGSRPGYEQYF
j_call: TRBJ2-7
v_call: TRBV7-2

cdr3_aa: CASSLVASTDTQYF
j_call: TRBJ2-3
v_call: TRBV7-9

cdr3_aa: CASSRVGGRTGELFF
j_call: TRBJ2-2
v_call: TRBV3-1

cdr3_aa: CASSLGWSGQEIYDTQYF
j_call: TRBJ2-3
v_call: TRBV11-2

cdr3_aa: CASSPTGNYNEQFF
j_call: TRBJ2-1
v_call: TRBV12-3/TRBV12-4

cdr3_aa: CASSYVQGGGTDTQYF
j_call: TRBJ2-3
v_call: TRBV6-5

cdr3_aa: CASSVGGGEQFF
j_call: TRBJ2-1
v_call: TRBV9

cdr3_aa: CASSLGSPYEQYF
j_call: TRBJ2-7
v_call: TRBV12-3/TRBV12-4

cdr3_aa: CSVVGGTRVNYNEQFF
j_call: TRBJ2-1
v_call: TRBV29-1

cdr3_aa: CASSFLVGTQLDYGYTF
j_call: TRBJ1-2
v_call: TRBV5-1

cdr3_aa: CASSQDISSYEQYF
j_call: TRBJ2-7
v_call: TRBV4-1

cdr3_aa: CASSDLAGGPFNEQFF
j_call: TRBJ2-1
v_call: TRBV9

cdr3_aa: CSVRANYGYTF
j_call: TRBJ1-2
v_call: TRBV29-1

cdr3_aa: CASSPGLAARTDTQYF
j_call: TRBJ2-3
v_call: TRBV6-2/TRBV6-3

cdr3_aa: CASSLGHLDTEAFF
j_call: TRBJ1-1
v_call: TRBV5-5

cdr3_aa: CASSIAQSSYNEQFF
j_call: TRBJ2-1
v_call: TRBV19

cdr3_aa: CASSLAILAKGTGELFF
j_call: TRBJ2-2
v_call: TRBV12-3/TRBV12-4

cdr3_aa: CSVKDNSGANVLTF
j_call: TRBJ2-6
v_call: TRBV29-1

cdr3_aa: CASSENEFVNSPLHF
j_call: TRBJ1-6
v_call: TRBV2

cdr3_aa: CSARDFGEQYF
j_call: TRBJ2-7
v_call: TRBV20-1

cdr3_aa: CASSIYQSYEQYF
j_call: TRBJ2-7
v_call: TRBV19

cdr3_aa: CASSSERGSYNEQFF
j_call: TRBJ2-1
v_call: TRBV11-2

cdr3_aa: CASSSLVRGEQFF
j_call: TRBJ2-1
v_call: TRBV28

cdr3_aa: CASSQEGLAGVYEQYF
j_call: TRBJ2-7
v_call: TRBV4-2

cdr3_aa: CSARRSGTQPWYEQYF
j_call: TRBJ2-7
v_call: TRBV20-1

cdr3_aa: CASSSREKLFF
j_call: TRBJ1-4
v_call: TRBV7-8

cdr3_aa: CSARPLAGDSYEQYF
j_call: TRBJ2-7
v_call: TRBV20-1

cdr3_aa: CASSFRSQPQHF
j_call: TRBJ1-5
v_call: TRBV12-3/TRBV12-4

cdr3_aa: CASTLTGGTYEQYF
j_call: TRBJ2-7
v_call: TRBV12-3/TRBV12-4

cdr3_aa: CASSSRLGQGDQPQHF
j_call: TRBJ1-5
v_call: TRBV6-5

cdr3_aa: CASSDHRTSGLVFHEQYF
j_call: TRBJ2-7
v_call: TRBV7-8

cdr3_aa: CASSQGMGTFPYEQYF
j_call: TRBJ2-7
v_call: TRBV4-1

cdr3_aa: CASSSMDRGAYEQYF
j_call: TRBJ2-7
v_call: TRBV13

cdr3_aa: CASSLVLAEGTDTQYF
j_call: TRBJ2-3
v_call: TRBV7-2

cdr3_aa: CATATGSGTDTQYF
j_call: TRBJ2-3
v_call: TRBV12-3/TRBV12-4